These T cell receptor beta chains were read from a single sample in a study of T cell responses to AZD1222 COVID-19 vaccine. Assay: immunoSEQ multiplex PCR; the TCRdb copy retains only in-frame clones and omits some. This sample carries approximately 180,000 clones, around 93% of them seen once, and the ten largest clones take roughly 1%. Sequencing was performed on peripheral blood, taken 28 days after the second dose of the MenACWY control vaccine. The receptors were sampled from an adult who received the MenACWY meningococcal vaccine as a control. Both conserved end residues are part of each CDR3. D genes are given only for firm matches. Where a row states a size, it is once, few, many or the class of an expanded clone; other rows omit it.

D: TRBD1
J: TRBJ1-6
size: NA
V: TRBV6-2/TRBV6-3
DNA: TGTGCCAGCAGTTCCACCGGACAGGGCTATAATTCACCCCTCCACTTT
CDR3: CASSSTGQGYNSPLHF

D: TRBD1
J: TRBJ1-2
size: NA
V: TRBV7-3
DNA: TGTGCCAGCAGCTTAAATGCAGGGGGCAGGGGAGACTATGGCTACACCTTC
CDR3: CASSLNAGGRGDYGYTF

D: NA
J: TRBJ1-2
size: NA
V: TRBV2
DNA: TGTGCCAGCAGTGATCTGAGGGAGGGTGGCTACACCTTC
CDR3: CASSDLREGGYTF

D: NA
J: TRBJ1-2
size: NA
V: TRBV19
DNA: TGTGCCAGTAGTATAGGTCCAGGCGGGAACTATGGCTACACCTTC
CDR3: CASSIGPGGNYGYTF

D: NA
J: TRBJ1-1
size: NA
V: TRBV4-2
DNA: TGTGCCAGCAGCCAAGATCTTACAGGATCAGTGGGGACTGAAGCTTTCTTT
CDR3: CASSQDLTGSVGTEAFF

D: NA
J: TRBJ1-2
size: NA
V: TRBV7-2
DNA: TGTGCCAGCAGCGCGTTAAACTATGGCTACACCTTC
CDR3: CASSALNYGYTF

D: NA
J: TRBJ1-2
size: NA
V: TRBV20-1
DNA: TGCAGTGCTAGTATCGGGGGCCAGTATGGCTACACCTTC
CDR3: CSASIGGQYGYTF

D: TRBD1
J: TRBJ2-5
size: NA
V: TRBV19
DNA: TGTGCCAGTAGTGACAGGGTCCAAGAGACCCAGTACTTC
CDR3: CASSDRVQETQYF

D: NA
J: TRBJ1-2
size: NA
V: TRBV11-2
DNA: TGTGCCAGCACCTGGCAGGGCAACTATGGCTACACCTTC
CDR3: CASTWQGNYGYTF

D: TRBD1
J: TRBJ1-2
size: NA
V: TRBV28
DNA: TGTGCCAGCAGTCTGGACAGGTACTATGGCTACACCTTC
CDR3: CASSLDRYYGYTF

D: NA
J: TRBJ1-1
size: NA
V: TRBV7-9
DNA: TGTGCCAGCAGCTTAGAACGGGACCGGAACACTGAAGCTTTCTTT
CDR3: CASSLERDRNTEAFF

D: NA
J: TRBJ1-1
size: few
V: TRBV4-2
DNA: TGTGCCAGCAGCCCTCCTGGAGGCACTGAAGCTTTCTTT
CDR3: CASSPPGGTEAFF

D: NA
J: TRBJ1-5
size: NA
V: TRBV4-3
DNA: TGCGCCAGCAGCCAAGAGGGGGAAAATCAGCCCCAGCATTTT
CDR3: CASSQEGENQPQHF

D: NA
J: TRBJ1-2
size: NA
V: TRBV11-3
DNA: TGTGCCAGCAGCTTATCCGGAGGGGATGGCTACACCTTC
CDR3: CASSLSGGDGYTF

D: TRBD1
J: TRBJ1-3
size: NA
V: TRBV5-6
DNA: TGTGCCAGCAGCCCTGGGACAGCCTCTGGAAACACCATATATTTT
CDR3: CASSPGTASGNTIYF

D: NA
J: TRBJ2-6
size: NA
V: TRBV20-1
DNA: TGCAGTGCTAGTACCGGGACCAGAAGCTCTGGGGCCAACGTCCTGACTTTC
CDR3: CSASTGTRSSGANVLTF

D: NA
J: TRBJ1-2
size: NA
V: TRBV29-1
DNA: TGCAGCGTTGTAGAACAGGGTCTTAACTATGGCTACACCTTC
CDR3: CSVVEQGLNYGYTF

D: NA
J: TRBJ1-6
size: once
V: TRBV30
DNA: TGTGCCTGGCAGGGGCTAGCCAACTCACCCCTCCACTTT
CDR3: CAWQGLANSPLHF